These 30 T cell receptor delta chains were sequenced from one sample in a study of gamma-delta chains in newborns, infants, children. TCRdb fed the reads to CATT. The top ten clones hold 3.8% of a sample with some 10,000 delta-chain clones, about 8.8% of them seen once. Sequenced input: blood. The receptors were sampled from a child who was a newborn, infant or young child, either healthy, febrile or measles-vaccinated (not recorded which).

Only a few counts were recorded for this clone. V is TRDV2 and J is TRDJ1; 12 bases align to TRDD3. The CDR3 runs to 19 residues. Germline values: CDR1 GEAIGNYY, CDR2 EKD. V gave up 3 bases and J gave up 5 bases; unmatched junction bases: 18. The CDR3 nucleotides read TGTGCCTGTGACCCCGTACTGGGGGATACCCCCGGGGATAAAGATAAACTCATCTTT. This sequence encodes CACDPVLGDTPGDKDKLIF.

The sample holds a few counts of this clone. The CDR3 DNA reads TGTGCCTGTGACACGATTGGCGCTGCGGGGGATAGGGTCACCTGGGACACCCGACAGATGTTTTTC. This encodes CACDTIGAAGDRVTWDTRQMFF. The V and J genes are TRDV2 and TRDJ3, with 8 bases aligning to TRDD3. V lost 1 base to trimming and J lost 2 bases; unmatched junction nucleotides: 18. The CDR3 spans 22 residues. The germline V gene encodes CDR1 GEAIGNYY and CDR2 EKD.

In this sample, this clone turned up a few times. J is TRDJ1 and V is TRDV2, with no clear D. Trimming took off 1 base at V and 1 base at J, with 21 bases between the two ends. The CDR3 extends over 18 amino acids. The germline gives CDR1 GEAIGNYY, CDR2 EKD. Here the CDR3 reads CACDTVLNTPTTTDKLIF. The CDR3 bases are TGTGCCTGTGACACTGTACTCAACACGCCAACAACCACCGATAAACTCATCTTT.

The gene calls are TRDV2 and TRDJ1, with 8 bases lining up with TRDD3. There are 14 residues in the CDR3. Germline CDR1 is GEAIGNYY and CDR2 is EKD. The V and J ends lost 1 base and 5 bases, in that order; junction bases with no gene match: 5. The CDR3 reads CACDTWGMSDKLIF. The CDR3 nucleotides are TGTGCCTGTGACACTTGGGGGATGAGTGATAAACTCATCTTT.

With regard to this clone: At one boundary the junction diverges from the germline segment, which might be a read error. Other DNA sequences within the sample encode an identical CDR3. The chain couples TRDV2 to TRDJ1; 8 positions match TRDD3. Germline lookup yields CDR1 GEAIGNYY and CDR2 EKD. This CDR3 has 18 residues. CDR3 DNA sequence: TGTGCCTGTGACACGGTACCTGGGGGACACCCGTACACCGATAAACTCATCTTC. Translation gives CACDTVPGGHPYTDKLIF.

This clone occurred a few times. The V call is TRDV2, the J call TRDJ1; TRDD3 agrees at 8 bases. The ends lost 1 base at V and 4 bases at J; junction bases unmatched: 10. Germline-derived CDR1 and CDR2 are GEAIGNYY and EKD. CDR3 size: 16 residues. In DNA, the CDR3 is TGTGCCTGTGACACGGCCCTCTGGGGGAGTTACGATAAACTCATCTTT. Its protein product is CACDTALWGSYDKLIF.

This clone was counted only a few times. Other nucleotide sequences from this sample produce the same CDR3. The chain combines TRDV2 with TRDJ1, with D perhaps TRDD3 (6 bases). Looked up from germline, CDR1 is GEAIGNYY and CDR2 is EKD. CDR3 length: 15 amino acids. Trimming shortened V by 1 base and J by 0 bases, and 11 bases separated the two germline ends. The CDR3 region is CACDTLLGNTDKLIF. In nucleotides, the CDR3 is TGTGCCTGTGACACGTTACTGGGTAACACCGATAAACTCATCTTT.

This clone was seen a handful of times. The CDR3 coding sequence is TGTGCTCTTGGGGAACTATTCCAAGACTGGGGGATCGCAAAACTCATCTTT. Translation: CALGELFQDWGIAKLIF. The rearrangement joins TRDV1 to TRDJ1; the match to TRDD3 covers 10 bases. CDR1 and CDR2 (germline): TSWWSYY, QGS. This CDR3 comprises 17 residues. The V segment lost 0 bases and the J segment 8 bases; nucleotides outside the gene matches: 12.

This clone occurred a few times. J is TRDJ1 and V is TRDV1; perhaps TRDD3 as D (6 bases). V dropped 4 bases and J dropped 0 bases, with 21 bases sitting between them. Germline values: CDR1 TSWWSYY, CDR2 QGS. The CDR3 consists of 18 residues. The CDR3 nucleotides read TGTGCTCTTGGGGTAGGGAGGCGTACTGGGAAGTACACCGATAAACTCATCTTT. Translating it yields CALGVGRRTGKYTDKLIF.

The chain is built from TRDV2 and TRDJ3; 12 bases are a match to TRDD3. Germline CDR1 is GEAIGNYY and CDR2 is EKD. V shed 3 bases and J 0 bases; nucleotides not matched to a gene: 11. The CDR3 consists of 21 residues. The CDR3 is CACDSLLGDTTSSWDTRQMFF. The CDR3 nucleotides read TGTGCCTGTGACTCTTTACTGGGGGATACCACGAGCTCCTGGGACACCCGACAGATGTTTTTC.

This clone is labeled as medium-sized. The chain uses TRDV2 and TRDJ2; 8 bases agree with TRDD3. The germline V gene has CDR1 GEAIGNYY and CDR2 EKD. The CDR3 runs 18 residues. Trimming at V came to 0 bases and at J to 0 bases, leaving 8 bases not matched to a gene. CDR3 in DNA: TGTGCCTGTGACACCGTACTGGGGGCCAGAGCTTTGACAGCACAACTCTTCTTT. Protein: CACDTVLGARALTAQLFF.

As for this clone: Other DNA sequences in this sample translate to the same CDR3. Here the CDR3 reads CACDRWGNTDKLIF. The CDR3 DNA follows: TGTGCCTGTGACCGATGGGGGAACACCGATAAACTCATCTTT. V is TRDV2 and J is TRDJ1; TRDD3 aligns across 7 bases. Per the germline V gene, CDR1 is GEAIGNYY and CDR2 is EKD. The CDR3 runs 14 residues. Trimming at V came to 3 bases and at J to 0 bases, leaving 3 bases not matched to a gene.

The V gene is TRDV2, the J gene TRDJ1; 9 bases agree with TRDD3. J was trimmed by 2 bases and V by 2 bases; bases with no gene match: 5. In germline, CDR1 is GEAIGNYY, CDR2 EKD. There are 15 residues in the CDR3. Here the CDR3 DNA reads TGTGCCTGTGACAATGCGGGGATACGTACCGATAAACTCATCTTT. Translated: CACDNAGIRTDKLIF.

The chain carries TRDV2 and TRDJ3, with TRDD3 identical over 7 bases. This CDR3 is built from 20 residues. V was clipped by 0 bases and J by 0 bases; unmatched bases: 10. In germline, CDR1 is GEAIGNYY, CDR2 EKD. CDR3 amino acids: CACDTLAGGYSSWDTRQMFF. The CDR3 region has the DNA TGTGCCTGTGACACCCTAGCTGGGGGTTATAGCTCCTGGGACACCCGACAGATGTTTTTC.

The rearrangement joins TRDV2 to TRDJ1; 7 bases line up with TRDD3. The CDR3 spans 16 residues. Germline CDR1 is GEAIGNYY and CDR2 is EKD. The ends lost 3 bases at V and 0 bases at J; junction bases unmatched: 9. The CDR3 sequence is CACDSITGENTDKLIF. The CDR3 bases are TGTGCCTGTGACTCTATTACTGGGGAGAACACCGATAAACTCATCTTT.

This clone was detected a few times. The V gene is TRDV1, the J gene TRDJ1; 9 nucleotides agree with TRDD3. V dropped 1 base and J dropped 0; count of bases not matched to a gene: 30. CDR1 and CDR2 from the germline V gene are TSWWSYY and QGS. This CDR3 spans 25 amino acids. The CDR3 sequence is CALGEPSGGLYRVTGGPPYTDKLIF. As DNA, the CDR3 is TGTGCTCTTGGGGAACCAAGCGGCGGCCTCTACCGGGTTACTGGGGGACCCCCTTACACCGATAAACTCATCTTT.

This clone qualifies as medium-sized. The chain joins TRDV2 to TRDJ1, with 10 bases aligning to TRDD3. CDR3 length: 16 residues. Germline CDR1 reads GEAIGNYY; CDR2 reads EKD. J gave up 0 bases and V 3 bases, and 6 bases lay outside the gene matches. The CDR3 is CACDVLGDQHTDKLIF. The CDR3 DNA follows: TGTGCCTGTGACGTACTGGGGGATCAACACACCGATAAACTCATCTTT.

On this clone: Other DNA variants within this sample encode the same CDR3. The chain combines TRDV2 with TRDJ3; 7 bases map to TRDD3. CDR3 size: 18 residues. Germline CDR1 and CDR2: GEAIGNYY and EKD. V lost 0 bases, J lost 1 base, and 5 bases stayed unmatched. In DNA form, the CDR3 reads TGTGCCTGTGACACCGTACTGGGGTCTTCCTGGGACACCCGACAGATGTTTTTC. Residues: CACDTVLGSSWDTRQMFF.

This clone was counted a few times. Since a much larger clone is just one base distant, this may be a read error. The genes are TRDV2 and TRDJ1; the D is unclear. There are 15 residues in the CDR3. Looked up from germline, CDR1 is GEAIGNYY and CDR2 is EKD. CDR3 loop: CACDNIGSYTDKPIF. The CDR3, as DNA: TGTGCCTGTGACAATATTGGATCTTACACCGATAAACCCATCTTT.

This clone has only a few counts. The chain joins TRDV2 to TRDJ1; 11 positions match TRDD3. CDR3 length: 14 residues. The junction had 1 base not matched to a gene; V was cut back by 0 bases and J by 5 bases. CDR1 and CDR2 from the germline V gene are GEAIGNYY and EKD. This CDR3 is CACDTWGIRDKLIF. The CDR3 bases are TGTGCCTGTGACACCTGGGGGATACGAGATAAACTCATCTTT.

This clone was picked up a small number of times. Other DNA sequences in the same sample also yield this CDR3. The V gene is TRDV2, the J gene TRDJ2, with TRDD3 matching over 9 bases. The germline CDR1 and CDR2 sequences are GEAIGNYY and EKD. This CDR3 comprises 18 residues. Trimming removed 1 base from V and 0 bases from J; junction bases left unmatched: 8. For the CDR3, the DNA is TGTGCCTGTGACACGGTACTGGGGGACATAGCTTTGACAGCACAACTCTTCTTT. Its translation is CACDTVLGDIALTAQLFF.

This clone has only a few counts. The V call is TRDV2, the J call TRDJ1; D may be TRDD2 (5 bases). Germline CDR1 is GEAIGNYY and CDR2 is EKD. The CDR3 sequence is 23 residues long. Trimming removed 2 bases at V and 3 bases at J, with 39 bases between. CDR3 loop: CACDIVQASLGPGPYAYPDKLIF. The CDR3 DNA is TGTGCCTGTGACATCGTTCAGGCCTCTCTCGGCCCGGGCCCCTACGCTTACCCCGATAAACTCATCTTT.

Only a few counts were recorded for this clone. The rearrangement joins TRDV2 to TRDJ1; the match to TRDD3 covers 12 bases. Germline V lookup: CDR1 GEAIGNYY, CDR2 EKD. The CDR3 loop spans 18 amino acids. The ends lost 0 bases at V and 3 bases at J; junction bases unmatched: 10. The DNA for the CDR3 is TGTGCCTGTGACACCGTTGCTGGGGGATACGCGAGATCCGATAAACTCATCTTT. Translation: CACDTVAGGYARSDKLIF.

V gene TRDV2 combines with J gene TRDJ1, with 8 positions matching TRDD3. The CDR3 is 19 residues long. Germline assignment: CDR1 GEAIGNYY and CDR2 EKD. V lost 3 bases and J lost 0; bases outside the gene matches: 17. CDR3 loop: CACDGMLGIPLQYTDKLIF. In DNA form, the CDR3 reads TGTGCCTGTGACGGTATGCTGGGGATACCCCTTCAGTACACCGATAAACTCATCTTT.

This clone was detected only a few times. V gene TRDV2 combines with J gene TRDJ3; 12 bases agree with TRDD3. Germline V gene lookup returns CDR1 GEAIGNYY and CDR2 EKD. V shed 1 base and J 0 bases; nucleotides not matched to a gene: 6. This CDR3 has 20 amino acids. The chain's CDR3 is CACDTTGGYPSSWDTRQMFF. The CDR3 DNA sequence: TGTGCCTGTGACACGACTGGGGGATACCCAAGCTCCTGGGACACCCGACAGATGTTTTTC.

V and J are TRDV2 and TRDJ1; 12 bases align to TRDD3. V gave up 2 bases and J gave up 3 bases; unmatched junction bases: 12. Per germline, CDR1 GEAIGNYY and CDR2 EKD. This CDR3 is 18 amino acids long. CDR3 coding DNA: TGTGCCTGTGACAGAATTACTGGGGGATACTCGGGTCCCGATAAACTCATCTTT. Protein sequence: CACDRITGGYSGPDKLIF.

This clone was observed a few times. The chain employs TRDV2 and TRDJ2; 12 nucleotides line up with TRDD3. The CDR3 is 20 amino acids. Germline CDR1 and CDR2: GEAIGNYY and EKD. Trimming cost V 0 bases and J 0 bases; bases outside gene matches: 10. The DNA of the CDR3 is TGTGCCTGTGACACCCTTACTGGGGGATACAGCTCCTCTTTGACAGCACAACTCTTCTTT. Protein: CACDTLTGGYSSSLTAQLFF.

V is TRDV2 and J is TRDJ1; the match to TRDD3 covers 8 bases. This CDR3 spans 17 amino acids. The trim removed 0 bases at V and 0 bases at J, leaving 8 bases unmatched. Germline lookup yields CDR1 GEAIGNYY and CDR2 EKD. The CDR3 bases are TGTGCCTGTGACACCCTACTGGGGGCAAAGTACACCGATAAACTCATCTTT. Protein product: CACDTLLGAKYTDKLIF.

This clone has just a few counts. The chain uses TRDV2 and TRDJ1, with 8 positions matching TRDD3. Germline CDR1 and CDR2: GEAIGNYY and EKD. This CDR3 spans 18 amino acids. Germline trimming cut 2 bases from V and 0 bases from J; bases unmatched to any gene: 13. The CDR3 here is CACDSVLGVPMYTDKLIF. CDR3 in DNA: TGTGCCTGTGACAGTGTACTGGGGGTCCCGATGTACACCGATAAACTCATCTTT.

This chain connects TRDV1 to TRDJ1, with D possibly being TRDD3 (8 bases). Trimming removed 0 bases from V and 0 bases from J, with 38 bases in between. The CDR3 is 25 amino acids. The germline V gene encodes CDR1 TSWWSYY and CDR2 QGS. CDR3 protein: CALGELLGVYSYKDWGGLYTDKLIF. The DNA of the CDR3 is TGTGCTCTTGGGGAACTATTGGGGGTTTATTCCTACAAAGACTGGGGGGGCCTGTACACCGATAAACTCATCTTT.